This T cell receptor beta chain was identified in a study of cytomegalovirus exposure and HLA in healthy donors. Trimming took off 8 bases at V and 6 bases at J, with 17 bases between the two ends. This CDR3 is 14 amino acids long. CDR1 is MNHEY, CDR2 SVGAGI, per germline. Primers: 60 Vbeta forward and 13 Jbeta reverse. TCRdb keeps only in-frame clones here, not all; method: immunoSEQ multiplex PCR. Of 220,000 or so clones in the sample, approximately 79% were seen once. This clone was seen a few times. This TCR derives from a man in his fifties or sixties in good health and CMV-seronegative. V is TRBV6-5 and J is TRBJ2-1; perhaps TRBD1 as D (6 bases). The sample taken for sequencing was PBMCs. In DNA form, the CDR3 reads TGTGCCAGCGGGGTTAGGGGGTTTCGCAATGAGCAGTTCTTC. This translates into CASGVRGFRNEQFF.